The entry below describes one T cell receptor beta chain. Its antigen is currently unknown. Primers: 60 Vbeta forward and 13 Jbeta reverse. The method was immunoSEQ multiplex PCR; TCRdb's version includes in-frame clones alone and lacks a portion of them. The repertoire holds about 160,000 clones, with approximately 82% as singletons. The CDR3 loop spans 13 amino acids. The V gene's germline CDR1 is LNHDA and CDR2 SQIVND (reference sequence). V trimming: 10 bases; J trimming: 5 bases; junction bases outside the gene matches: 7. These data belong to a study of cytomegalovirus exposure and HLA in healthy donors. Study findings and constraints: Association of a missense DCLRE1C variant with TCR beta V- and J-gene trimming was reported in a later analysis. The listing of 150 to 200 TCR beta chains classed them as cytomegalovirus-associated.

Sequences were obtained from PBMCs. The receptor comes from a male donor in good health and CMV-seronegative. The J gene is TRBJ2-3, the V gene TRBV19; 9 positions match TRBD1. CDR3 DNA sequence: TGTGCCACAAAACAGGGGGCGGTAGATACGCAGTATTTT. Residues: CATKQGAVDTQYF.